This T cell receptor beta chain was sequenced during a study of CD8 T cells in ankylosing spondylitis. Notes on the study in general: A TCR beta motif of 8 or 9 highly homologous variants appeared characteristic of ankylosing spondylitis blood.

The CDR3 is 15 residues long. The germline V gene has CDR1 SGHVS and CDR2 FQNEAQ. V lost 6 bases to trimming and J lost 3 bases, with 14 bases between them. Concerning this clonotype itself: Its antigen remains unknown.

Using its own MiXCR run on the 5' RACE reads, TCRdb lists one record per CDR3 protein. The profile shows 130,000 or so distinct CDR3 sequences, 17% of them singletons. Sequencing was done on a sample of blood, either unsorted or a sorted T cell fraction (not recorded which). The receptor's source is a male donor with ankylosing spondylitis. The chain couples TRBV7-8 to TRBJ2-2; tentative D call: TRBD2 (6 bases). CDR3 region: CASSFEGLYTGELFF. In DNA form, the CDR3 reads TGTGCCAGCAGTTTCGAGGGACTGTACACCGGGGAGCTGTTTTTT.